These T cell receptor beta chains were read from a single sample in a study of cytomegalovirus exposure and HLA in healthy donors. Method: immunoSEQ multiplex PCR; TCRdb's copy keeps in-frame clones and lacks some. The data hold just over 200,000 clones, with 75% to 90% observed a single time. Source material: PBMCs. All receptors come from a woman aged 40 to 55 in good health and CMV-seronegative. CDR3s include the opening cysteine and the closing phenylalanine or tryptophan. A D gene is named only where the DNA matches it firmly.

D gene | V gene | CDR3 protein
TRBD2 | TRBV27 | CASSGTSGMSSYNEQFF
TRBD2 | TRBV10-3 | CASGTSGRAGTDTQYF
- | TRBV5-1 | CASGDLKGHEQFF
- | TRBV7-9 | CASSLGLPYYEQYF
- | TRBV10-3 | CAGSGLFNNEQLF
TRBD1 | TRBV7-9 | CASSSRRQGSDTQYF
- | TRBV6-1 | CASSVWRENTEAFF
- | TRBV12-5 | CASGLALNQPQHF
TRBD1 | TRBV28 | CASSLSFRDRGHGYTF
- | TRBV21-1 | CASGTPLGFWAQGTSGRHGELFF
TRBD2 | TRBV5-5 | CASSLNPGGTYEQYF
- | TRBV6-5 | CASSRQALRTQELFF
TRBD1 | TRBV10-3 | CAIRDRTENTGELFF
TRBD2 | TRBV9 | CASSAYSGLAGGDTQYF
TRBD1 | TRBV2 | CASSPPGQAIYPDTQYF
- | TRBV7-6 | CASSSPGLYNEQFF
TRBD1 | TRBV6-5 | CASIKQGGNTEAFF
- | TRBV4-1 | CASGESGTTDTQYF
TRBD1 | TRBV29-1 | CSVDAGTGGSLSHGYTF
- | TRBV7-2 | CASSPRRNTEAFF
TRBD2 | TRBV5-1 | CASSLGLAGGLRDEQYF
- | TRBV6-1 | CAGRKGAPSETQYF
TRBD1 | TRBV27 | CASRHRGGQPQHF
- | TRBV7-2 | CASSSSAGRSYEQYF
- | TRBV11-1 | CASSLLSGTYNEQFF
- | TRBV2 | CASGGAPTGELFF
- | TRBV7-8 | CASSFEQGTVGGYTF
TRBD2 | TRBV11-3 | CASSLTSGYNEQFF
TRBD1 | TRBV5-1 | CASSRTGRDNQPQHF
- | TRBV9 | CASSVGRTDYEQYF
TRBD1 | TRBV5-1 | CASSLGGQGTYEQYF
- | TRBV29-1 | CSVELTGDGNQPQHF
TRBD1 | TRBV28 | CASRITGETNYGYTF
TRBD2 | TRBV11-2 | CASRGAGALLAGRNEQFF
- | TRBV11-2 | CASSLGVGVLYEQYF
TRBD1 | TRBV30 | CAWSEGAAYEQYF
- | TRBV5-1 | CASSLDGASVYEQYF
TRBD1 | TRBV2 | CASMGQGAGYGYTF
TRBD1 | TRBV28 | CASSRSWDRMVGYTF
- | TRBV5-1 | CASSLRGNPYEQYF
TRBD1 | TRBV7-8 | CASSSRQGVNTEAFF
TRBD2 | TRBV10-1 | CASSEFAAGASSEQYF
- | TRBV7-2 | CASSLGLGRDTQYF
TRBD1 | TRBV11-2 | CASSPQGQREKLFF
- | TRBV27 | CASRMAGYYEQYF
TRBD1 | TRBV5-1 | CASSWGTGEGGYTF
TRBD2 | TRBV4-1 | CASSQAAGVITGNEQFF
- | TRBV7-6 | CASSSNYEQYF
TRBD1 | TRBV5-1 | CASSSGQGFGQPQHF